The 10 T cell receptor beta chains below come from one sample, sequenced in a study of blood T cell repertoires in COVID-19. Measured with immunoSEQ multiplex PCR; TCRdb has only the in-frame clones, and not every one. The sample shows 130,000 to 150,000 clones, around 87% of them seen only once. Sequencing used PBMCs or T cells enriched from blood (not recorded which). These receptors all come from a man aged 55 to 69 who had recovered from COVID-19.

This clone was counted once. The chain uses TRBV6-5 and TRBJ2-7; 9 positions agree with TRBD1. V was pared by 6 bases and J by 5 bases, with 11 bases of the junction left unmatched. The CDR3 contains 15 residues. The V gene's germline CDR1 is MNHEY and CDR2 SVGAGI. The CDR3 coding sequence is TGTGCCAGCAGACAGTCCCGGGACAGGGTCCACGAGCAGTACTTC. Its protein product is CASRQSRDRVHEQYF.

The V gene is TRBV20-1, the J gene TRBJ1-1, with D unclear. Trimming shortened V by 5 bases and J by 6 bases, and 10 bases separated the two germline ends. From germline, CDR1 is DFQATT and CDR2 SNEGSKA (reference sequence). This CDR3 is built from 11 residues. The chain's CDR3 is CSAPHYSEAFF. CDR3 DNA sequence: TGCAGTGCTCCCCACTATTCTGAAGCTTTCTTT.

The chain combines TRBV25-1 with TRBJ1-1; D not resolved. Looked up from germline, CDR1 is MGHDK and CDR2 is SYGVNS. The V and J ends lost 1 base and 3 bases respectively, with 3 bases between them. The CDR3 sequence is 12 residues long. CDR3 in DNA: TGTGCCAGCAGTGAATCTCACACTGAAGCTTTCTTT. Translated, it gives CASSESHTEAFF.

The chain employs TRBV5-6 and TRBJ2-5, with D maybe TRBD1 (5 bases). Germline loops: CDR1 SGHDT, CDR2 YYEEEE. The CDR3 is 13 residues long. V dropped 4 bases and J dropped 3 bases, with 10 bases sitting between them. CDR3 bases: TGTGCCAGCAGCATAGACAGAGAAGAGACCCAGTACTTC. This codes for CASSIDREETQYF.

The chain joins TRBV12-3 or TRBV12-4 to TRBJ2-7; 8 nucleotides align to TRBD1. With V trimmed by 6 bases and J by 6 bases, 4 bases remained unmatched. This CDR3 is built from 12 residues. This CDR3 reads CASSRTGFEQYF. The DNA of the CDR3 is TGTGCCAGCAGCCGGACAGGGTTCGAGCAGTACTTC.

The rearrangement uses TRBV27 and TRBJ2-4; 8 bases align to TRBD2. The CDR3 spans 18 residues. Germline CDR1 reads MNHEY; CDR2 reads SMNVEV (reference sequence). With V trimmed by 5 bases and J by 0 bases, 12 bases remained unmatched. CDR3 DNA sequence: TGTGCCAGCAGTGGACGCAGCGGGAGTAAACTAGCCAAAAACATTCAGTACTTC. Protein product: CASSGRSGSKLAKNIQYF.

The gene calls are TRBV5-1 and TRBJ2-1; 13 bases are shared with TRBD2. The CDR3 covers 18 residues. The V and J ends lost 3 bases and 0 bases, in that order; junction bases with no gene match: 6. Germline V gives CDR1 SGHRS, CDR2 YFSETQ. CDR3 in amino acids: CASSSGTSGKSSYNEQFF. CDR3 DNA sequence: TGCGCCAGCAGCTCAGGGACTAGCGGGAAGAGCTCCTACAATGAGCAGTTCTTC.

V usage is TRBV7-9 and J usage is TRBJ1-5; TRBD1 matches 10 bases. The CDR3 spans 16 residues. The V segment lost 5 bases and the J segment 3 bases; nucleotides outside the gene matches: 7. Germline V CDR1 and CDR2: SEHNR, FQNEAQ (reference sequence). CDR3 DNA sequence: TGTGCCAGCAGCCCCGGGACAGGGGCCTTCAATCAGCCCCAGCATTTT. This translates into CASSPGTGAFNQPQHF.

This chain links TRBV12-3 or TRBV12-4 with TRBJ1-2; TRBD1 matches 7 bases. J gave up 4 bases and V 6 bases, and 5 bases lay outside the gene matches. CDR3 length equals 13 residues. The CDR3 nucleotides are TGTGCCAGCAGCCTGACAGGGCCCTATGGCTACACCTTC. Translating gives CASSLTGPYGYTF.

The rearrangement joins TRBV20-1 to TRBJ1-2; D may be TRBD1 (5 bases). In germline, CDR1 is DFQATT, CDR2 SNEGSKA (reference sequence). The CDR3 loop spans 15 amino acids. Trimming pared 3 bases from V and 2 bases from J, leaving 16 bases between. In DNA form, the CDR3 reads TGCAGTGCTAGTGTTTGGCAGGGCGCCAACTATGGCTACACCTTC. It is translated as CSASVWQGANYGYTF.